The clone carrying this T cell receptor beta chain showed up just a few times. V lost 5 bases and J 7 bases, leaving 20 bases between the germline ends. The CDR3 covers 16 residues. Looked up from germline, CDR1 is MDHEN and CDR2 is SYDVKM. Profiling relied on immunoSEQ multiplex PCR, and the TCRdb table lists in-frame clones only, not all of them. This sample has 410,000 or so clones, with approximately 90% found just once. A Seattle source enrolled patients during active infection and followed them longitudinally. The entry originates in a study of blood T cell repertoires in COVID-19. V is TRBV28 and J is TRBJ1-4; D is possibly TRBD1 (5 bases). Material for sequencing was peripheral blood. The sequence was obtained from a woman aged 40 to 50 with COVID-19, enrolled during active disease. CDR3 sequence (DNA): TGTGCCAGCAGTCTAAATCCCGTCGGGGGGGGTGAAAAACTGTTTTTT. Translation: CASSLNPVGGGEKLFF. Full variable domain (outside the CDR3, taken from reference TRBV28 and TRBJ1-4): DVKVTQSSRYLVKRTGEKVFLECVQDMDHENMFWYRQDPGLGLRLIYFSYDVKMKEKGDIPEGYSVSREKKERFSLILESASTNQTSMYLCASSLNPVGGGEKLFFGSGTQLSVL.